What follows are 14 T cell receptor beta chains derived from one specimen sequenced in a study of OX40 agonist ivuxolimab in advanced cancers. Receptor amplification or capture employed the immunoSEQ multiplex PCR assay. What TCRdb holds here is the immuneACCESS table cut down to in-frame rearrangements. Part of the clones is not present; checked against another copy, under half of the missing clones reflect an unresolved V gene, and the others are unexplained. The sample records about 68,000 clones, roughly four fifths of which are singletons. The ten largest clones capture under 13% of the sample. Here the sequenced sample was CD4+ or CD8+ T cells sorted from blood, taken in a trial of the OX40 agonist ivuxolimab. These receptors came from an adult with an advanced solid tumor such as melanoma, head and neck, liver or kidney cancer.

The genes are TRBV6-6 and TRBJ2-7; 7 nucleotides align to TRBD2. CDR3 length: 16 amino acids. Germline assignment: CDR1 MNHNY and CDR2 SVGAGI (reference sequence). With 2 bases clipped from V and 2 bases from J, the junction kept 9 bases outside the gene matches. The CDR3 sequence is CASSYGSQSGAYEQYV. The CDR3, as DNA: TGTGCCAGCAGTTACGGCTCTCAGAGCGGGGCCTACGAGCAGTACGTC.

This chain links TRBV10-3 with TRBJ2-5; D is unresolved. Germline V CDR1 and CDR2: ENHRY, SYGVKD. Trimming removed 0 bases at V and 3 bases at J, with 14 bases between. This CDR3 has 16 residues. The CDR3 sequence is CAISESSPGAKETQYF. CDR3 nucleotides: TGTGCCATCAGTGAGTCATCTCCCGGAGCGAAAGAGACCCAGTACTTC.

The chain couples TRBV28 to TRBJ2-2; 9 positions agree with TRBD1. The V gene end was trimmed by 0 bases and the J gene end by 1 base; junction bases not matched to a gene: 0. Germline V CDR1 and CDR2: MDHEN, SYDVKM. The CDR3 is 16 residues long. CDR3 region: CASSLWGQGNTGELFF. CDR3 sequence (DNA): TGTGCCAGCAGTTTATGGGGACAGGGGAACACCGGGGAGCTGTTTTTT.

V gene TRBV27 combines with J gene TRBJ1-2; D gene ambiguous. The CDR3 totals 13 residues. V lost 3 bases to trimming and J lost 5 bases, with 10 bases between them. Germline CDR1 MNHEY, CDR2 SMNVEV (reference sequence). This CDR3 is CASSLSGGYGYTF. DNA of the CDR3: TGTGCCAGCAGTTTGAGTGGCGGGTATGGCTACACCTTC.

The chain has TRBV5-1 and TRBJ1-4; no firm D call. Trimming shortened V by 4 bases and J by 3 bases, and 10 bases separated the two germline ends. There are 14 residues in the CDR3. CDR1 and CDR2 from the germline V gene are SGHRS and YFSETQ. The CDR3: CASSPGIANEKLFF. CDR3 DNA sequence: TGCGCCAGCAGCCCCGGTATAGCTAATGAAAAACTGTTTTTT.

The CDR3 DNA reads as TGTGCCAGCAGCTTAGCCCCGCCTGAAGCTTTCTTT. Residues: CASSLAPPEAFF. The V gene is TRBV7-8, the J gene TRBJ1-1; D unresolved. CDR1 is SGHVS, CDR2 FQNEAQ, per germline. The CDR3 spans 12 residues. Deletions cut 0 bases from V and 6 bases from J, with 5 bases between.

The J gene is TRBJ1-5, the V gene TRBV28, with 8 nucleotides matching TRBD1. Germline V CDR1 and CDR2: MDHEN, SYDVKM. The CDR3 is made up of 16 amino acids. V lost 6 bases, J lost 2 bases, and 9 bases stayed unmatched. CDR3 DNA sequence: TGTGCCAGCAGGACAGGGGCCGGGGGGGGCAATCAGCCCCAGCATTTT. Translating it yields CASRTGAGGGNQPQHF. Combining the CDR3 with reference TRBV28 and TRBJ1-5 gives the whole variable domain DVKVTQSSRYLVKRTGEKVFLECVQDMDHENMFWYRQDPGLGLRLIYFSYDVKMKEKGDIPEGYSVSREKKERFSLILESASTNQTSMYLCASRTGAGGGNQPQHFGDGTRLSIL.

This chain joins TRBV7-9 and TRBJ2-4; 8 bases match TRBD2. The V gene's germline CDR1 is SEHNR and CDR2 FQNEAQ (reference sequence). The length of the CDR3 is 14 residues. Losses at the gene ends were 3 bases for V and 11 bases for J; bases not matched to a gene: 9. The CDR3 coding sequence is TGTGCCAGCAGCTTGTCCACTAGCGGAATCCTTCAGTACTTC. Amino acid sequence: CASSLSTSGILQYF.

By share, this clone counts as medium-sized (0.01 to 0.1%). The chain uses TRBV7-2 and TRBJ2-2; D uncertain. The V end was cut by 1 base, the J end by 6 bases, with 6 bases between. The germline V gene has CDR1 SGHTA and CDR2 FQGNSA. The CDR3 is 13 amino acids. The CDR3 loop reads CASSLVGPGELFF. The CDR3 DNA reads TGTGCCAGCAGCTTAGTAGGACCCGGGGAGCTGTTTTTT.

The chain uses TRBV5-4 and TRBJ2-1; 7 positions match TRBD2. The trim removed 0 bases at V and 5 bases at J, leaving 17 bases unmatched. The CDR3 consists of 19 residues. Germline V gene data show CDR1 as SGHNT and CDR2 as YYREEE (reference sequence). The CDR3 coding sequence is TGTGCCAGCAGCTTGGTCTTTTTTATTGGCCAGCGGGATAACAATGAGCAGTTCTTC. Its translation: CASSLVFFIGQRDNNEQFF.

The V gene is TRBV7-8, the J gene TRBJ2-5, with a weak D call TRBD1 (5 bases). From germline, CDR1 is SGHVS and CDR2 FQNEAQ. The CDR3 runs 14 residues. Trimming stripped 4 bases from V and 1 base from J, with 10 bases between. This CDR3 reads CASSSRQTQETQYF. In DNA, the CDR3 is TGTGCCAGCAGCTCAAGACAGACCCAAGAGACCCAGTACTTC.

In this sample, this clone turned up a few times. This rearrangement joins TRBV27 to TRBJ2-1; 8 nucleotides agree with TRBD1. Trimming cost V 5 bases and J 6 bases; bases outside gene matches: 9. The CDR3 is 15 amino acids. Germline values: CDR1 MNHEY, CDR2 SMNVEV (reference sequence). The CDR3 region has the DNA TGTGCCAGCAGTCGAGGGGGGACAGGAAGCAATGAGCAGTTCTTC. Translation gives CASSRGGTGSNEQFF.

The V call is TRBV5-4, the J call TRBJ2-4; D is uncertain. This CDR3 is built from 13 residues. The germline gives CDR1 SGHNT, CDR2 YYREEE (reference sequence). The CDR3 nucleotides are TGTGGGCGGAGAGCTGTTAACAGAAACATTCAGTACTTC. This codes for CGRRAVNRNIQYF.

V is TRBV5-1 and J is TRBJ1-3, with 8 nucleotides matching TRBD1. CDR1 is SGHRS, CDR2 YFSETQ, per germline. The V segment lost 4 bases and the J segment 4 bases; nucleotides outside the gene matches: 7. The CDR3 length is 15 residues. Here the CDR3 DNA reads TGCGCCAGCAGCACCCGGACAGGGACCGGAAACACCATATATTTT. The encoded protein is CASSTRTGTGNTIYF.